What follows are 7 T cell receptor beta chains derived from one specimen sequenced in a study of radiation and T cells in renal cell carcinoma. Assay: immunoSEQ multiplex PCR; the TCRdb copy retains only in-frame clones and omits some. The profile shows approximately 150,000 clones, 80% to 90% of them singletons. Time point here: blood 4 weeks post-SBRT, at nephrectomy. Treatment: 15 Gy SBRT to primary tumor, nephrectomy 4 weeks later. Material: blood, obtained from a patient whose treatment included radiotherapy and nephrectomy. Receptors originate from a woman aged 50 to 65 with renal cell carcinoma.

This sequence joins TRBV19 and TRBJ2-7; 7 bases agree with TRBD1. V shed 2 bases, J shed 3 bases, and the junction held 4 bases outside the gene matches. CDR3 length: 14 residues. Germline V lookup: CDR1 LNHDA, CDR2 SQIVND (reference sequence). CDR3 in DNA: TGTGCCAGTAGTATAACCACAGGGGACTACGAGCAGTACTTC. Encoded protein: CASSITTGDYEQYF.

This clone has a count of ten or more. The V gene is TRBV7-6, the J gene TRBJ1-1; D might be TRBD1 (5 bases). V was pared by 5 bases and J by 5 bases, with 15 bases between. CDR1 and CDR2 (germline): SGHVS, FNYEAQ. The CDR3 runs to 14 residues. The CDR3 DNA follows: TGTGCCAGCAGCAACTTACAGGAGAGGACTGAAGCTTTCTTT. Translating it yields CASSNLQERTEAFF.

The V call is TRBV10-1, the J call TRBJ2-7; 9 bases map to TRBD1. Germline V CDR1 and CDR2: WNHNN, SYGVQD (reference sequence). V shed 0 bases and J 5 bases; nucleotides not matched to a gene: 2. The length of the CDR3 is 14 residues. CDR3 amino acids: CASSESGTGNEQYF. CDR3 DNA: TGCGCCAGCAGTGAGTCGGGGACAGGGAACGAGCAGTACTTC.

The chain has TRBV11-2 and TRBJ1-1; D might be TRBD1 (5 bases). V was trimmed by 6 bases and J by 1 base, leaving 12 bases between them. The CDR3 totals 14 residues. Per germline, CDR1 SGHAT and CDR2 FQNNGV. The CDR3 loop is CASSLGQGNTEAFF. In nucleotides, the CDR3 is TGTGCCAGCAGTCTAGGCCAGGGGAACACTGAAGCTTTCTTT.

CDR3 amino acids: CATGRERYEQYF. For the CDR3, the DNA is TGTGCCACCGGCCGGGAGAGGTACGAGCAGTACTTC. V and J are TRBV2 and TRBJ2-7; D is perhaps TRBD2 (6 bases). The germline V and J ends were trimmed by 10 bases and 4 bases, with 14 bases remaining between them. Germline CDR1 reads SNHLY; CDR2 reads FYNNEI. The CDR3 extends over 12 amino acids.

The V call is TRBV29-1, the J call TRBJ1-2, with no clear D. Germline V gives CDR1 SQVTM, CDR2 ANQGSEA. V lost 2 bases and J 4 bases, leaving 17 bases between the germline ends. The CDR3 is made up of 15 amino acids. CDR3 region: CSVETPHRLSYGYTF. As DNA, the CDR3 is TGCAGCGTTGAAACCCCCCACAGACTAAGCTATGGCTACACCTTC.

This rearrangement joins TRBV6-4 to TRBJ2-7, with D possibly called TRBD1 or TRBD2 (5 bases each). CDR3 length: 16 residues. V gave up 5 bases and J gave up 5 bases, with 22 bases separating them. Germline-derived CDR1 and CDR2 are MRHNA and SNTAGT. CDR3 region: CASSLIRDLDSHEQYF. The DNA of the CDR3 is TGTGCCAGCAGTCTCATTAGGGACCTCGATTCCCACGAGCAGTACTTC.